This T cell receptor beta chain derives from a study of Graves' ophthalmopathy and Graves' hyperthyroidism. Amplification of TCR beta CDR3 regions used RNA transcripts. After a first-round RT-PCR with HTBI primers, a second-round multiplex PCR was run. MiXCR was run by TCRdb on the multiplex PCR reads, yielding one entry per CDR3 protein. This table has about 230,000 distinct CDR3 sequences, roughly 50% appearing once. To note about this clonotype: A read error may be the cause here, since a much bigger clone is one base away. A read error is likely, as this CDR3 ends without the conserved phenylalanine or tryptophan.

Germline CDR1 is SQVTM and CDR2 is ANQGSEA. V lost 0 bases, J lost 8 bases, and 13 bases lay in between. The CDR3 runs to 13 residues. The TCR was taken from an adult man with Graves' ophthalmopathy. The chain carries TRBV29-1 and TRBJ1-1; TRBD1 might be the D (5 bases). The sequenced sample was peripheral blood. The CDR3 spells CSVEDQQEGEAFL. CDR3 coding DNA: TGCAGCGTTGAAGATCAACAGGAGGGAGAAGCTTTCCTT.